These 23 T cell receptor beta chains share one sample of origin, sequenced in a study of shared clonotypes between healthy human individuals. TCRdb's table, derived via immunoSEQ multiplex PCR, lists solely in-frame clones and lacks some. The data contain over a million clones, 97% to 99% of them singletons. The sequenced sample consisted of naive CD4+ T cells sorted from blood. Noted subset: CD45RA+ positively selected. These receptors were collected from a man aged 30 to 45 in good health.

The rearrangement joins TRBV27 to TRBJ2-7; tentatively, D is TRBD2 (5 bases). Trimming removed 2 bases at V and 2 bases at J, with 13 bases between. CDR1 and CDR2 (germline): MNHEY, SMNVEV (reference sequence). CDR3 length: 15 residues. CDR3 coding DNA: TGTGCCAGCAGTTTAAGGCGGGTTTTCCCCTACGAGCAGTACTTC. This codes for CASSLRRVFPYEQYF.

As concerns this clone: Other DNA sequences from this sample encode an identical CDR3 as well. The chain recombines TRBV28 with TRBJ2-7, with D possibly matching TRBD1 (5 bases). Germline assignment: CDR1 MDHEN and CDR2 SYDVKM. The length of the CDR3 is 12 residues. The germline V and J ends were trimmed by 5 bases and 7 bases, with 12 bases remaining between them. DNA for the CDR3: TGTGCCAGCAGTCTCCCTGGGGCAGAGCAGTACTTC. Translated: CASSLPGAEQYF.

The chain recombines TRBV6-6 with TRBJ2-1; no clear D gene. This CDR3 has 11 residues. V was clipped by 5 bases and J by 12 bases, with 11 bases between them. Germline V lookup: CDR1 MNHNY, CDR2 SVGAGI (reference sequence). The CDR3 is CASSRDRGQFF. The CDR3 nucleotides read TGTGCCAGCAGTAGGGATCGAGGGCAGTTCTTC.

The chain has TRBV6-1 and TRBJ2-4, with D possibly matching TRBD1 (6 bases). There are 13 residues in the CDR3. CDR1 and CDR2 from the germline V gene are MNHNS and SASEGT. V was shortened by 5 bases and J by 9 bases, with 14 bases between the two germline ends. CDR3 loop: CASSLARGGIQYF. The CDR3 DNA follows: TGTGCCAGCAGTTTAGCCAGGGGTGGCATTCAGTACTTC.

The rearrangement uses TRBV7-2 and TRBJ1-1, with 8 bases that match TRBD1. This CDR3 has 15 residues. Germline loops: CDR1 SGHTA, CDR2 FQGNSA. The J segment lost 0 bases and the V segment lost 4 bases, leaving 4 bases of the junction unmatched. DNA for the CDR3: TGTGCCAGCAGCTCTGGGACAGGCCTGAACACTGAAGCTTTCTTT. It yields the protein CASSSGTGLNTEAFF.

This chain uses TRBV7-3 with TRBJ2-1; D might be TRBD2 (5 bases). This CDR3 contains 15 residues. The V gene's germline CDR1 is SGHTA and CDR2 FQGTGA. Between the trimmed V and J ends, which lost 5 bases and 8 bases, there was a span of 19 bases. CDR3 in amino acids: CASSPQGLAGDEQFF. The CDR3 bases are TGTGCCAGCAGCCCACAAGGGCTAGCCGGCGATGAGCAGTTCTTC.

Concerning this clone itself: Other DNA sequences in this specimen translate into the identical CDR3. The genes are TRBV7-2 and TRBJ2-7; 8 bases match TRBD2. V gave up 0 bases and J gave up 3 bases; unmatched junction bases: 4. Germline CDR1 is SGHTA and CDR2 is FQGNSA. The length of the CDR3 is 15 residues. This CDR3 reads CASSLATSGSYEQYF. CDR3 sequence (DNA): TGTGCCAGCAGCTTAGCGACCAGCGGGAGCTACGAGCAGTACTTC.

J is TRBJ2-5 and V is TRBV21-1; the D call in the table, TRBD1, was not verified against the DNA. TRBV21-1 is a documented pseudogene. The CDR3 spans 13 residues. CDR3 in amino acids: CASSRTGEETQYF. Here the CDR3 DNA reads TGTGCCAGCAGCAGGACAGGGGAAGAGACCCAGTACTTC.

Only one count was recorded for this clone. The rearrangement uses TRBV14 and TRBJ2-3; TRBD2 is a possible D gene (6 bases). V was pared by 5 bases and J by 0 bases, with 18 bases between. Germline CDR1 SGHDN, CDR2 FVKESK. The CDR3 totals 17 residues. CDR3 in DNA: TGTGCCAGCAGCGATCGATTGACGGGGGTTAGCACAGATACGCAGTATTTT. It encodes CASSDRLTGVSTDTQYF.

This chain joins TRBV6-5 and TRBJ2-5; D ambiguous. Germline loops: CDR1 MNHEY, CDR2 SVGAGI. CDR3 size: 13 residues. V gave up 3 bases and J gave up 5 bases, with 10 bases separating them. CDR3 protein: CASSYITEETQYF. The CDR3 bases are TGTGCCAGCAGTTATATCACGGAGGAGACCCAGTACTTC.

The V call is TRBV14, the J call TRBJ2-4; D gene ambiguous. The CDR3 is 18 amino acids. The germline V gene has CDR1 SGHDN and CDR2 FVKESK. The V end lost 0 bases, the J end lost 1 base, and 16 bases lay between the germline ends. CDR3 nucleotide sequence: TGTGCCAGCAGCCAAGATCCATTAGGGATGGGGGCCAAAAACATTCAGTACTTC. Its translation: CASSQDPLGMGAKNIQYF.

V gene TRBV5-1 combines with J gene TRBJ2-7, with TRBD1 identical over 8 bases. The V gene end was trimmed by 0 bases and the J gene end by 6 bases; junction bases not matched to a gene: 8. CDR1 is SGHRS and CDR2 is YFSETQ in the germline V gene. The CDR3 extends over 15 amino acids. CDR3: CASSLGYRGVPEQYF. CDR3 in DNA: TGCGCCAGCAGCTTGGGTTACAGGGGGGTCCCCGAGCAGTACTTC.

The genes are TRBV6-5 and TRBJ2-7, with TRBD1 matching 7 bases. The CDR3 is 14 amino acids. Germline V lookup: CDR1 MNHEY, CDR2 SVGAGI. Germline trimming cut 5 bases from V and 1 base from J; bases unmatched to any gene: 5. The CDR3 DNA reads as TGTGCCAGCAGTCGACAGGGCCAATCCTACGAGCAGTACTTC. Residues: CASSRQGQSYEQYF.

This clone was detected only once. The J gene is TRBJ2-5, the V gene TRBV11-2, with a tentative D call TRBD2 (5 bases). The CDR3 runs to 14 residues. The germline V and J ends were trimmed by 5 bases and 4 bases, with 14 bases remaining between them. Per germline, CDR1 SGHAT and CDR2 FQNNGV. The CDR3 region is CASSHGGEGETQYF. CDR3 DNA sequence: TGTGCCAGCAGCCATGGCGGTGAGGGAGAGACCCAGTACTTC.

The count of this clone is one. V usage is TRBV29-1 and J usage is TRBJ1-4, with 7 bases matching TRBD1. The germline gives CDR1 SQVTM, CDR2 ANQGSEA. V gave up 3 bases and J gave up 4 bases; unmatched junction bases: 5. The CDR3 covers 14 residues. CDR3 DNA: TGCAGCGTTGACCCGACAGGGTTTAATGAAAAACTGTTTTTT. It encodes CSVDPTGFNEKLFF.

The rearrangement uses TRBV15 and TRBJ2-7; D might be TRBD1 or TRBD2, each matching 5 bases. Trimming pared 5 bases from V and 2 bases from J, leaving 13 bases between. The CDR3 extends over 14 amino acids. The germline V gene has CDR1 LNHNV and CDR2 YYDKDF (reference sequence). The CDR3: CATSRRDGAYEQYF. CDR3 coding DNA: TGTGCCACCAGCCGCCGGGACGGAGCCTACGAGCAGTACTTC.

This chain connects TRBV5-1 to TRBJ2-1; TRBD1 agrees at 7 bases. The trim removed 4 bases at V and 12 bases at J, leaving 7 bases unmatched. CDR3 length: 12 residues. CDR1 and CDR2 from the germline V gene are SGHRS and YFSETQ. The CDR3 is CASSIDRDGQFF. As DNA, the CDR3 is TGCGCCAGCAGCATCGACAGGGATGGGCAGTTCTTC. Using reference TRBV5-1 and TRBJ2-1 for the parts outside the CDR3, the full variable domain is KAGVTQTPRYLIKTRGQQVTLSCSPISGHRSVSWYQQTPGQGLQFLFEYFSETQRNKGNFPGRFSGRQFSNSRSEMNVSTLELGDSALYLCASSIDRDGQFFGPGTRLTVL.

The chain joins TRBV28 to TRBJ2-7, with 11 bases lining up with TRBD2. The germline gives CDR1 MDHEN, CDR2 SYDVKM. The CDR3 spans 15 residues. With 7 bases clipped from V and 3 bases from J, the junction kept 8 bases outside the gene matches. For the CDR3, the DNA is TGTGCCAGCAATAGCTTTGGGACTAGCGGCTACGAGCAGTACTTC. Residues: CASNSFGTSGYEQYF.

This chain connects TRBV19 to TRBJ1-2, with 7 nucleotides matching TRBD1. This CDR3 comprises 12 residues. Unmatched junction bases numbered 9, after V lost 3 bases and J lost 14 bases. Germline CDR1 reads LNHDA; CDR2 reads SQIVND (reference sequence). CDR3 region: CASSMGTVLRTF. The CDR3 DNA follows: TGTGCCAGTAGTATGGGGACAGTTCTCAGGACCTTC.

This clone was found once. The V call is TRBV12-5, the J call TRBJ2-7, with D perhaps matching TRBD1 or TRBD2 (5 bases each). There are 16 residues in the CDR3. Trimming took 0 bases from V and 3 from J, leaving 15 bases between them. Per the germline V gene, CDR1 is LGHNT and CDR2 is FRNRAP. The CDR3 nucleotides are TGTGCTAGTGGTTTGGTCTTGGGACCTGGAGACTACGAGCAGTACTTC. This gives the protein CASGLVLGPGDYEQYF.

This clone came up once. The chain links TRBV28 to TRBJ2-7, with TRBD2 as a possible D gene (5 bases). Deletions cut 6 bases from V and 2 bases from J, with 11 bases between. The CDR3 is made up of 13 amino acids. Germline CDR1 reads MDHEN; CDR2 reads SYDVKM. The CDR3 here is CASSGVPPYEQYF. CDR3 bases: TGTGCCAGCAGCGGGGTGCCACCCTACGAGCAGTACTTC.

This rearrangement joins TRBV19 to TRBJ2-7; 7 bases match TRBD1. Trimming took 6 bases from V and 2 from J; bases not matched to a gene: 4. CDR3 length: 13 residues. The V gene's germline CDR1 is LNHDA and CDR2 SQIVND (reference sequence). The DNA of the CDR3 is TGTGCCAGTAGGGGGGACAGCCCCTACGAGCAGTACTTC. Its translation: CASRGDSPYEQYF.

To note about this clone: This specimen includes other DNA sequences encoding the same CDR3. The chain uses TRBV29-1 and TRBJ2-1, with TRBD2 as a possible D gene (5 bases). Germline CDR1 SQVTM, CDR2 ANQGSEA. V dropped 5 bases and J dropped 4 bases, with 12 bases sitting between them. CDR3 length: 13 residues. As DNA, the CDR3 is TGCAGCGTTACCGGGCGGGCATACAATGAGCAGTTCTTC. Protein sequence: CSVTGRAYNEQFF.